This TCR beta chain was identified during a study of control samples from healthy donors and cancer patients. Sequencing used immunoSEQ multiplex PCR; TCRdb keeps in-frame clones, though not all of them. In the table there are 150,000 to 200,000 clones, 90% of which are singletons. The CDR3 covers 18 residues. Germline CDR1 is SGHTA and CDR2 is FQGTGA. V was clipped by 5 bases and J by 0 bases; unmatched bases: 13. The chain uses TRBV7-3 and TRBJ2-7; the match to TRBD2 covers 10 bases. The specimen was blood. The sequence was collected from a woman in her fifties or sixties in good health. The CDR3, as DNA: TGTGCCAGCAGCATTAGGGCTAGCGGGGGCGGAAGCTCCTACGAGCAGTACTTC. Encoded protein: CASSIRASGGGSSYEQYF.